This record covers a single TCR beta chain. Treatment denoted: around 19 received Ad26.COV2.S at low or high dose, single or two shots; roughly 5 received placebo; per-sample allocation not given. The samples were gathered on day 63 after the first injection of vaccine or placebo. The record originates from a study of Ad26.COV2.S vaccination and SARS-CoV-2 variants. Germline loops: CDR1 LNHDA, CDR2 SQIVND (reference sequence). The CDR3 spans 12 residues. Trimming took off 3 bases at V and 7 bases at J, with 9 bases between the two ends. Only in-frame clones appear in the TCRdb table, and some are missing; sequencing was by immunoSEQ multiplex PCR. Among more than 400,000 clones, 80% to 95% were seen once, and the ten largest hold around 4.5%.

This TCR was recovered from a person aged 18-60 years who received the Ad26.COV2.S COVID-19 vaccine or a placebo. The gene calls are TRBV19 and TRBJ1-1; D is unresolved. The sequencing here drew on peripheral blood, taken in a trial of Ad26.COV2.S vaccine versus placebo. CDR3: CASSISRGEAFF. The DNA of the CDR3 is TGTGCCAGTAGTATTAGTAGAGGTGAAGCTTTCTTT.